Following are 9 T cell receptor beta chains from one sample sequenced in a study of blood T cell repertoires in COVID-19. TCRdb keeps only in-frame clones here, not all; method: immunoSEQ multiplex PCR. The sample carries approximately 210,000 clones, 65% to 85% recorded once. The sequenced sample consisted of PBMCs or T cells enriched from blood (not recorded which). The source is a man aged 30-40 years with acute COVID-19.

This chain joins TRBV6-5 and TRBJ2-6; D possibly corresponds to TRBD1 (5 bases). The CDR3 loop spans 14 amino acids. V shed 5 bases and J shed 2 bases, with 7 bases lying between them. Germline V gene data show CDR1 as MNHEY and CDR2 as SVGAGI. The chain's CDR3 is CASSRQTGANVLTF. The CDR3 DNA is TGTGCCAGCAGTCGACAGACTGGGGCCAACGTCCTGACTTTC.

The chain employs TRBV11-2 and TRBJ2-5, with 9 bases fitting TRBD2. The CDR3 has 16 residues. The V gene's germline CDR1 is SGHAT and CDR2 FQNNGV. Losses at the gene ends were 7 bases for V and 0 bases for J; bases not matched to a gene: 9. The CDR3 spells CASTVNPSGDQETQYF. CDR3 bases: TGTGCCAGCACCGTTAATCCTAGCGGGGACCAAGAGACCCAGTACTTC. Based on the CDR3 plus reference TRBV11-2 and TRBJ2-5, the full variable domain is EAGVAQSPRYKIIEKRQSVAFWCNPISGHATLYWYQQILGQGPKLLIQFQNNGVVDDSQLPKDRFSAERLKGVDSTLKIQPAKLEDSAVYLCASTVNPSGDQETQYFGPGTRLLVL.

This rearrangement joins TRBV11-2 to TRBJ1-4; D possibly corresponds to TRBD1 (6 bases). The germline V and J ends were trimmed by 5 bases and 3 bases, with 19 bases remaining between them. This CDR3 is 17 amino acids long. Germline V lookup: CDR1 SGHAT, CDR2 FQNNGV. CDR3 DNA: TGTGCCAGCAGCGGACAAAGGTTGACAGGAGCTAATGAAAAACTGTTTTTT. It yields the protein CASSGQRLTGANEKLFF.

This chain links TRBV9 with TRBJ2-2; D possibly corresponds to TRBD2 (6 bases). Between the trimmed V and J ends, which lost 3 bases and 7 bases, there was a span of 16 bases. The CDR3 is made up of 15 amino acids. CDR1 is SGDLS and CDR2 is YYNGEE in the germline V gene. The CDR3: CASSEWTEGLGELFF. DNA for the CDR3: TGTGCCAGCAGCGAGTGGACGGAGGGCCTCGGGGAGCTGTTTTTT.

The rearrangement joins TRBV5-6 to TRBJ1-6, with a possible D match to TRBD1 (5 bases). The CDR3 is 15 residues long. V gave up 6 bases and J gave up 10 bases, with 20 bases separating them. Germline CDR1 is SGHDT and CDR2 is YYEEEE. The CDR3 protein is CASTQLRQGGSPLHF. In nucleotides, the CDR3 is TGTGCCAGCACCCAACTTAGGCAGGGCGGATCACCCCTCCACTTT. Filled out from reference TRBV5-6 and TRBJ1-6, the complete variable domain reads DAGVTQSPTHLIKTRGQQVTLRCSPKSGHDTVSWYQQALGQGPQFIFQYYEEEERQRGNFPDRFSGHQFPNYSSELNVNALLLGDSALYLCASTQLRQGGSPLHFGNGTRLTVT.

V and J are TRBV6-5 and TRBJ2-5, with 7 bases matching TRBD2. CDR3 length: 15 amino acids. The J segment lost 2 bases and the V segment lost 6 bases, leaving 9 bases of the junction unmatched. Germline V gives CDR1 MNHEY, CDR2 SVGAGI. The CDR3 sequence: CASSRAWGGQETQYF. The CDR3 region has the DNA TGTGCCAGCAGCCGGGCTTGGGGGGGGCAAGAGACCCAGTACTTC.

The CDR3 loop reads CASNRGPYEQYF. CDR3 nucleotide sequence: TGTGCCTCGAACAGGGGGCCCTACGAGCAGTACTTC. The chain has TRBV30 and TRBJ2-7; 9 bases fit TRBD1. After removal of 7 bases from V and 2 bases from J, the junction contained 3 bases not matched to a gene. The CDR3 runs to 12 residues. CDR1 and CDR2 (germline): GTSNPN, SVGIG (reference sequence).

The chain is built from TRBV6-5 and TRBJ2-5, with D possibly TRBD1 on 5 matching bases. CDR1 and CDR2 (germline): MNHEY, SVGAGI. The CDR3 extends over 13 amino acids. Between the trimmed V and J ends, which lost 7 bases and 2 bases, there was a span of 11 bases. CDR3 loop: CASTRGNQETQYF. The DNA for the CDR3 is TGTGCCAGCACTAGGGGAAATCAAGAGACCCAGTACTTC.

This clone was picked up one time. J is TRBJ2-7 and V is TRBV14; D gene uncertain. Germline V CDR1 and CDR2: SGHDN, FVKESK. This CDR3 is built from 13 residues. Trimming stripped 0 bases from V and 4 bases from J, with 7 bases between. In DNA, the CDR3 is TGTGCCAGCAGCCAAGATATGTTATACGAGCAGTACTTC. Translated, it gives CASSQDMLYEQYF.